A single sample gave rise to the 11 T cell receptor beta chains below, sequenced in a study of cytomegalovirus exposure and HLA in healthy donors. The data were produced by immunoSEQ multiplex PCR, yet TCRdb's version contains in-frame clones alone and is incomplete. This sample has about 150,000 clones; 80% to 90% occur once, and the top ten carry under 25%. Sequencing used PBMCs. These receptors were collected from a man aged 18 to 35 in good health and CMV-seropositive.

Written as DNA, the CDR3 is TGTGCCAGTAGTATATTGGACAGGCCTGACTATGGCTACACCTTC. This sequence encodes CASSILDRPDYGYTF. The chain recombines TRBV19 with TRBJ1-2, with 7 bases matching TRBD1. Unmatched junction bases numbered 6, after V lost 2 bases and J lost 3 bases. Per the germline V gene, CDR1 is LNHDA and CDR2 is SQIVND (reference sequence). The CDR3 consists of 15 residues.

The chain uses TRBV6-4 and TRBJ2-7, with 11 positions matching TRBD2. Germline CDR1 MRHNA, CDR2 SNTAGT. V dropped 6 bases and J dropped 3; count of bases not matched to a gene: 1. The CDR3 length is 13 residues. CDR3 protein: CASRGLADYEQYF. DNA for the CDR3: TGTGCCAGCAGGGGACTAGCGGACTACGAGCAGTACTTC.

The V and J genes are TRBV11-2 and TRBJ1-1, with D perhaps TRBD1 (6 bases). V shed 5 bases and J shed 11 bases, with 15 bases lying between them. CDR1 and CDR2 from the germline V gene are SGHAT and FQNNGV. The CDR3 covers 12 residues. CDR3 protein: CASSPTGHAAFF. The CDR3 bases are TGTGCCAGCAGCCCTACAGGGCACGCGGCTTTCTTT.

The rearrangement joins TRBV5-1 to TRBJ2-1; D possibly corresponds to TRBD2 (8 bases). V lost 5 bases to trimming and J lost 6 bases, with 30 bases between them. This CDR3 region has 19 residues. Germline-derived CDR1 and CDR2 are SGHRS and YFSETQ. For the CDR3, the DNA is TGCGCCAGCAGGACCGTCGGGGGGGACAGTGTCCGTACTGTCAATGAGCAGTTCTTC. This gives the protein CASRTVGGDSVRTVNEQFF.

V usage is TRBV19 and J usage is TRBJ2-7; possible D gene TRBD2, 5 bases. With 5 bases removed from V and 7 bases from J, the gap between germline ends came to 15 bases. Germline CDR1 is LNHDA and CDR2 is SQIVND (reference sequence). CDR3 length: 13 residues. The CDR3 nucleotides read TGTGCCAGTAGTTTCTACGTCCGAGGGGAGCAGTACTTC. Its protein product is CASSFYVRGEQYF.

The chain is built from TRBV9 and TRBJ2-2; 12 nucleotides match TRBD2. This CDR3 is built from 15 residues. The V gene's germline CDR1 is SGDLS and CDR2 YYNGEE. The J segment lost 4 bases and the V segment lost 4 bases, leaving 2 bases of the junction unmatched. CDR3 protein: CASSQTSGGTGELFF. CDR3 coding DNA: TGTGCCAGCAGCCAGACTAGCGGGGGCACCGGGGAGCTGTTTTTT.

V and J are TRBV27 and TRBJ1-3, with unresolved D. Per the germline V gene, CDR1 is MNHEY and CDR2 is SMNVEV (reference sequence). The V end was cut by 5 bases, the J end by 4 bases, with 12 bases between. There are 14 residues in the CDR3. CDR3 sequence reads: CASSLRGGGNTIYF. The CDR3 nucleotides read TGTGCCAGCAGTCTCCGCGGAGGAGGAAACACCATATATTTT.

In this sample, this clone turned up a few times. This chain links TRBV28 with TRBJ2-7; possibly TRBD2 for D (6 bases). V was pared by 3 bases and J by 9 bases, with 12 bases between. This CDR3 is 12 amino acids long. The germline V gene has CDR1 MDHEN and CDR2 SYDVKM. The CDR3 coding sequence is TGTGCCAGCAGTTTGTCCCGGCGGGGGCAGTACTTC. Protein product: CASSLSRRGQYF.

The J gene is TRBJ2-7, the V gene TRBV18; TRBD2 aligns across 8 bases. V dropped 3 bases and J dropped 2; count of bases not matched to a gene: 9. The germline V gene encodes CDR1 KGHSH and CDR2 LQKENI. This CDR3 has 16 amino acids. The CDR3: CASSPLAGEITYEQYF. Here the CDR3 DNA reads TGTGCCAGCTCACCCCTAGCGGGCGAGATTACCTACGAGCAGTACTTC.

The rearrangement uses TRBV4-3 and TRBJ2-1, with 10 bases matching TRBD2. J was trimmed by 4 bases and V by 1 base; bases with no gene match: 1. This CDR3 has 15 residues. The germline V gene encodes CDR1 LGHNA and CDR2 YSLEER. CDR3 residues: CASSQASGGYNEQFF. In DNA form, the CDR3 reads TGCGCCAGCAGCCAAGCTAGCGGGGGTTACAATGAGCAGTTCTTC.

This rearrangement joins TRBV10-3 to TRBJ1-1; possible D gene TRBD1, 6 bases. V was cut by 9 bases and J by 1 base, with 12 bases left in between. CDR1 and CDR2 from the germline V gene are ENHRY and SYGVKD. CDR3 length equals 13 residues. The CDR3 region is CAISGVPNTEAFF. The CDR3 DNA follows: TGTGCCATTTCAGGGGTTCCGAACACTGAAGCTTTCTTT.